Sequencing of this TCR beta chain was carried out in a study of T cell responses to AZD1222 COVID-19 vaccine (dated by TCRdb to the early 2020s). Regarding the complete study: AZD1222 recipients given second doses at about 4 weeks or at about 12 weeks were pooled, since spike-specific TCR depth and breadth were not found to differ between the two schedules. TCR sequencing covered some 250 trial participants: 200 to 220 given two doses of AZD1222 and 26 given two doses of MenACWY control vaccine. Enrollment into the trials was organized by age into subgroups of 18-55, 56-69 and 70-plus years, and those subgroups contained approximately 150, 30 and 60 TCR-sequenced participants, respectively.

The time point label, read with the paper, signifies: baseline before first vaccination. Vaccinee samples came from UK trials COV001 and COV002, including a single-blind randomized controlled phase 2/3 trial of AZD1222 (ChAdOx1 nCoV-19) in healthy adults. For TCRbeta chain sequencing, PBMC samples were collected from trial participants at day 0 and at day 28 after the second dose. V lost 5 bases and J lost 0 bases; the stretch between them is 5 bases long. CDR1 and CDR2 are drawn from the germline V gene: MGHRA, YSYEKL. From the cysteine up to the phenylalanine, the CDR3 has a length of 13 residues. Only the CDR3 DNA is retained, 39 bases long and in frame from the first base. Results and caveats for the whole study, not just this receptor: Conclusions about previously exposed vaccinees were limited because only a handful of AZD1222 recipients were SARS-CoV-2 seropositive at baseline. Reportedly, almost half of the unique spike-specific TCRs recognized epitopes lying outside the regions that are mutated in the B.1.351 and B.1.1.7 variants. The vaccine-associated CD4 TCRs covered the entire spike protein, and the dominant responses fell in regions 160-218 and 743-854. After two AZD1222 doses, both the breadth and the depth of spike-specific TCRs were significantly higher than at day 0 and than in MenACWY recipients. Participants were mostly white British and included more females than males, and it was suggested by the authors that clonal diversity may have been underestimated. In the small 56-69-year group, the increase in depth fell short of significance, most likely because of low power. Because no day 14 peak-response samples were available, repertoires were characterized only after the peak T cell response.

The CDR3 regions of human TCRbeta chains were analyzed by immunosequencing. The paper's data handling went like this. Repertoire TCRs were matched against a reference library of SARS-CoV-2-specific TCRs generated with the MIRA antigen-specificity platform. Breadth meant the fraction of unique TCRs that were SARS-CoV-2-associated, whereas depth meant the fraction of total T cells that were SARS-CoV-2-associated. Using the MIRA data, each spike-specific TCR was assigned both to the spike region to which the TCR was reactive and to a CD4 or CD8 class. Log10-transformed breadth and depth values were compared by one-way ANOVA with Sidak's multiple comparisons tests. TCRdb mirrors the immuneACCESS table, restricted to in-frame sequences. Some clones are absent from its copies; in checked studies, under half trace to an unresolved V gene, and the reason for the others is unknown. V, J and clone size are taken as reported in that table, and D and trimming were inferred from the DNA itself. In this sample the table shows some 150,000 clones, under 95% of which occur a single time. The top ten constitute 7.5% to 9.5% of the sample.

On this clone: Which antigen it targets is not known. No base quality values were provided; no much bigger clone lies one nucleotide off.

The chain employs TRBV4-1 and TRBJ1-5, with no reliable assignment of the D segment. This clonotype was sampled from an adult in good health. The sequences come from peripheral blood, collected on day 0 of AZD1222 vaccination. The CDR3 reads CASSTSSNQPQHF. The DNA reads TGCGCCAGCAGCACTAGTAGCAATCAGCCCCAGCATTTT.